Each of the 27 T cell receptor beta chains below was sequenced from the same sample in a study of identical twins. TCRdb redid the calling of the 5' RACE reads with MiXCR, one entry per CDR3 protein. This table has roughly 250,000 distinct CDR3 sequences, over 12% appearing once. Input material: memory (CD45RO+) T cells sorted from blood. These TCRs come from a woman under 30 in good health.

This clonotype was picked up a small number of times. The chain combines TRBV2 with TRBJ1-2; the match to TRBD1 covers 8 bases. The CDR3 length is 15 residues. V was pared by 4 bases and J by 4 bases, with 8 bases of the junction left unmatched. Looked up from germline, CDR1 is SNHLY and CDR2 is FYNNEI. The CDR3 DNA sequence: TGTGCCAGCAGTGTTCAAGGACAGGGAATCTATGGCTACACCTTC. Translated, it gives CASSVQGQGIYGYTF.

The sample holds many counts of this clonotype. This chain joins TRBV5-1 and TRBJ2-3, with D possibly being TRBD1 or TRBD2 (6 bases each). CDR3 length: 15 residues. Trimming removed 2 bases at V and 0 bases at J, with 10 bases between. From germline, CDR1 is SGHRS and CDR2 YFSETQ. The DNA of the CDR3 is TGCGCCAGCAGCTTCCGGGGGCAGAGCACAGATACGCAGTATTTT. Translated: CASSFRGQSTDTQYF.

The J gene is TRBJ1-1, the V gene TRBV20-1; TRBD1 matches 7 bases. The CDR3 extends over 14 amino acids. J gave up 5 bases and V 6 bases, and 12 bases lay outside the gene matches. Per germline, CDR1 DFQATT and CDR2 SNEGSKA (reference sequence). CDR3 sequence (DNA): TGCAGTGCAAAATCAGGGGGGGGAGCAACTGAAGCTTTCTTT. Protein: CSAKSGGGATEAFF.

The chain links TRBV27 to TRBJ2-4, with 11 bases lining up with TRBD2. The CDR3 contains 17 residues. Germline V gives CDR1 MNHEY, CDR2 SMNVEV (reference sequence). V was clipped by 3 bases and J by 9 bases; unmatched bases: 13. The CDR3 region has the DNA TGTGCCAGCAGTTTGAATTGGGGTAGCGGGAGGGGTAGCATTCAGTACTTC. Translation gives CASSLNWGSGRGSIQYF.

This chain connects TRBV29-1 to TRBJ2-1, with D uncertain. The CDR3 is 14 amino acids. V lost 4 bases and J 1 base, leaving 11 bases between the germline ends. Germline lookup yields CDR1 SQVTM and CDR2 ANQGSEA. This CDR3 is CSVVGRPSYNEQFF. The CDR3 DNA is TGCAGCGTTGTGGGCCGCCCTTCCTACAATGAGCAGTTCTTC.

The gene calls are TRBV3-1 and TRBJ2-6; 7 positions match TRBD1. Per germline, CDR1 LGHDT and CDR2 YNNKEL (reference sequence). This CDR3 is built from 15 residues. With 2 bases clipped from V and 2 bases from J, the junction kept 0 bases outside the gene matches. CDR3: CASSQRGPGANVLTF. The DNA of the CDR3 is TGTGCCAGCAGCCAAAGGGGGCCTGGGGCCAACGTCCTGACTTTC.

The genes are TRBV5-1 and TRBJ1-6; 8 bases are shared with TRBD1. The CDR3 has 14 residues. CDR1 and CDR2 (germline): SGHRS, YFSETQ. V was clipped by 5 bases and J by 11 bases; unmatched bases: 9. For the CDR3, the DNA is TGCGCCAGCAGTCGAGACAGGGGTTTTACACCCCTCCACTTT. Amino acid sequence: CASSRDRGFTPLHF.

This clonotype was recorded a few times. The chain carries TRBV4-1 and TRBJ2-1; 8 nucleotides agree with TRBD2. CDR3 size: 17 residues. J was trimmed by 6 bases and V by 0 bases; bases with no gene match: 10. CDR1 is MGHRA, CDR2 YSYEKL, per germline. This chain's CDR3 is CASSQDLGTSFRNEQFF. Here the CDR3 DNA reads TGCGCCAGCAGCCAAGATCTAGGGACTAGTTTCCGCAATGAGCAGTTCTTC.

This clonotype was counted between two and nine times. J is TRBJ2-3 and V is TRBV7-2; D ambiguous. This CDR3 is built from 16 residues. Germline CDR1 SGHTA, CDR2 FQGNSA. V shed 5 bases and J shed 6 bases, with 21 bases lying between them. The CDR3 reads CASSPNGRALGDTQYF. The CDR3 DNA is TGTGCCAGCAGCCCCAATGGAAGGGCCTTAGGGGATACGCAGTATTTT.

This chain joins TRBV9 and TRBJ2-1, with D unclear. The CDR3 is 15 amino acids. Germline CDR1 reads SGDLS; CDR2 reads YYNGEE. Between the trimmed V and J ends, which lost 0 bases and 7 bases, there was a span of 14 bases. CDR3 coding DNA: TGTGCCAGCAGCGTAGAGGGTAGTGAGAGGAATGAGCAGTTCTTC. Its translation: CASSVEGSERNEQFF.

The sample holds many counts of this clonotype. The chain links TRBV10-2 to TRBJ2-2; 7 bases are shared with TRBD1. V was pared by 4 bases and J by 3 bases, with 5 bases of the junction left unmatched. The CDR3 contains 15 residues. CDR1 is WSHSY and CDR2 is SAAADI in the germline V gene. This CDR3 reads CASSARGPDTGELFF. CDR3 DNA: TGCGCCAGCAGTGCGAGGGGGCCCGACACCGGGGAGCTGTTTTTT.

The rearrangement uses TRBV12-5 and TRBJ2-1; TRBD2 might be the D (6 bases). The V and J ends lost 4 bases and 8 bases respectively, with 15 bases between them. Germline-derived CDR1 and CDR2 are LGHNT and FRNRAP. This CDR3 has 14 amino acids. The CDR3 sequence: CASGSPPGTYEQFF. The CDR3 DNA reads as TGTGCTAGTGGTTCCCCTCCCGGGACTTATGAGCAGTTCTTC.

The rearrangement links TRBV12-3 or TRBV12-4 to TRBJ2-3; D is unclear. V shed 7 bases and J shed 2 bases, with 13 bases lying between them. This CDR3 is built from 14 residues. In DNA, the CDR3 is TGTGCCAGCAAGAGTAGCCGAGACACAGATACGCAGTATTTT. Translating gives CASKSSRDTDTQYF.

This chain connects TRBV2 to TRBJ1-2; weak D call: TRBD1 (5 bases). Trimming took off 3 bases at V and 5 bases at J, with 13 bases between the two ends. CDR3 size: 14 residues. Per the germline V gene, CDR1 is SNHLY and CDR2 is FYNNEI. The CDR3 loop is CASSDGQGGYGYTF. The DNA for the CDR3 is TGTGCCAGCAGTGACGGGCAGGGAGGTTATGGCTACACCTTC.

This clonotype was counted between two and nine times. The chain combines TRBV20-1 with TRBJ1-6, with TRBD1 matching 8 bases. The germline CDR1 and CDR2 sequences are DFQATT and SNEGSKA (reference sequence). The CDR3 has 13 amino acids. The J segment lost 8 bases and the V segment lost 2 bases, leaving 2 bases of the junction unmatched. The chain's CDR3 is CSARQGAYSPLHF. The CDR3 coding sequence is TGCAGTGCTAGACAGGGGGCTTATTCACCCCTCCACTTT.

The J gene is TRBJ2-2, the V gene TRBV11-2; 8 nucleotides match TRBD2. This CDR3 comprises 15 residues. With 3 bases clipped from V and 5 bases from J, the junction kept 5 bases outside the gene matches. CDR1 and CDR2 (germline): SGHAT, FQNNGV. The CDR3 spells CASSFSAGETGELFF. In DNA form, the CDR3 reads TGTGCCAGCAGCTTCTCAGCGGGAGAGACCGGGGAGCTGTTTTTT.

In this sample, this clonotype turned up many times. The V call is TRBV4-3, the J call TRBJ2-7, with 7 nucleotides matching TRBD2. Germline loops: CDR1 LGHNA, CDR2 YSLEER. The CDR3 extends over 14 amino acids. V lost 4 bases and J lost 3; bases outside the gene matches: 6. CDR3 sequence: CASSLHRGSYEQYF. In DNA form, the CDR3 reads TGCGCCAGCAGCCTTCATCGCGGGAGCTACGAGCAGTACTTC.

The CDR3 loop is CASSPRMGYGPGEQYF. CDR3 coding DNA: TGTGCCAGCAGCCCCCGAATGGGGTACGGTCCCGGCGAGCAGTACTTC. The V gene is TRBV9, the J gene TRBJ2-7; D call uncertain. CDR1 and CDR2 (germline): SGDLS, YYNGEE. This CDR3 comprises 16 residues. The ends were cut back, 4 bases at V and 6 bases at J, with 23 bases in the middle. Full variable domain (rest looked up from reference TRBV9 and TRBJ2-7): DSGVTQTPKHLITATGQRVTLRCSPRSGDLSVYWYQQSLDQGLQFLIQYYNGEERAKGNILERFSAQQFPDLHSELNLSSLELGDSALYFCASSPRMGYGPGEQYFGPGTRLTVT.

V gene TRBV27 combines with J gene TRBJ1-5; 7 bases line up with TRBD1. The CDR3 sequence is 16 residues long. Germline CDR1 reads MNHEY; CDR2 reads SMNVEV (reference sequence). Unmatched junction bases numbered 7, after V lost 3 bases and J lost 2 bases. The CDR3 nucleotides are TGTGCCAGCAGTTTCTCCAAGGGGACAGGCAATCAGCCCCAGCATTTT. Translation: CASSFSKGTGNQPQHF.

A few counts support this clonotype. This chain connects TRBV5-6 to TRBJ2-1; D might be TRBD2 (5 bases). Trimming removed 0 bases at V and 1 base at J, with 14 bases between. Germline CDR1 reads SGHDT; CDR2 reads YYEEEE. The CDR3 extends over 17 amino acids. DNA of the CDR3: TGTGCCAGCAGCTTGGCCCTCTGGGCGGGTTCCTACAATGAGCAGTTCTTC. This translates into CASSLALWAGSYNEQFF.

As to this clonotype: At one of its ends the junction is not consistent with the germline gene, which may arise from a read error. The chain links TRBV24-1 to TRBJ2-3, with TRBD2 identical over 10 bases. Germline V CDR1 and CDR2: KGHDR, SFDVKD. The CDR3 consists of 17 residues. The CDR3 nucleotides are TGCTGTGCTCCCGAAACCTTCCTAGCGGGGGGCACAGATACGCAGTATTTT. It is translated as CCAPETFLAGGTDTQYF.

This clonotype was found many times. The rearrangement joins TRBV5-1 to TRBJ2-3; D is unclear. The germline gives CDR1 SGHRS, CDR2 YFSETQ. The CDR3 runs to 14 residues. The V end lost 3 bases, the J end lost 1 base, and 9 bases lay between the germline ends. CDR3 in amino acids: CASSSPAGTDTQYF. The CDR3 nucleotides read TGCGCCAGCAGCTCCCCGGCGGGCACAGATACGCAGTATTTT.

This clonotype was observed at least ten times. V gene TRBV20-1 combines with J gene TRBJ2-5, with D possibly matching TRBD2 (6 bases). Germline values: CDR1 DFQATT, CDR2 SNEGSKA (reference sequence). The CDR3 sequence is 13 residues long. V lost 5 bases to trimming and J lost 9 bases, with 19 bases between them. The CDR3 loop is CSADGLSRVSQYF. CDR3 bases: TGCAGTGCTGATGGACTATCAAGAGTGTCCCAGTACTTC.

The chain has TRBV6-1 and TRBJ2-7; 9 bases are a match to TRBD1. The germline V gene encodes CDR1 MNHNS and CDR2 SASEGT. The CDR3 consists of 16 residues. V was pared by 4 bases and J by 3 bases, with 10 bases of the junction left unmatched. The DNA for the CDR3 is TGTGCCAGCAGTGTGGGGGACAGGGCGTCTGGCTACGAGCAGTACTTC. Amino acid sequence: CASSVGDRASGYEQYF.

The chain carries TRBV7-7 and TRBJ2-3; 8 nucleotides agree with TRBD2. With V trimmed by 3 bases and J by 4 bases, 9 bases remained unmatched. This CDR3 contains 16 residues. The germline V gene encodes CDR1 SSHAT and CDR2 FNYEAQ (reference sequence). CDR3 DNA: TGTGCCAGCAGCTTCGGGACTAGTATTGGTGCAGATACGCAGTATTTT. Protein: CASSFGTSIGADTQYF.

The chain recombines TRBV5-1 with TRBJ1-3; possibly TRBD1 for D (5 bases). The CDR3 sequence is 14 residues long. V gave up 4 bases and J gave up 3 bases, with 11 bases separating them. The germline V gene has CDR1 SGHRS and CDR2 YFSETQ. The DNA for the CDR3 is TGCGCCAGCAGCGGAGGGGTCGGTGGAAACACCATATATTTT. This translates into CASSGGVGGNTIYF.

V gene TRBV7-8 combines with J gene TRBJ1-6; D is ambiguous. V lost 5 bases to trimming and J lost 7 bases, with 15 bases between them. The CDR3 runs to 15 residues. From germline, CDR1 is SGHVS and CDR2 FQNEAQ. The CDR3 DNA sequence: TGTGCCAGCAGCCTCGGTTTAGTAGGAAATTCACCCCTCCACTTT. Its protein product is CASSLGLVGNSPLHF.